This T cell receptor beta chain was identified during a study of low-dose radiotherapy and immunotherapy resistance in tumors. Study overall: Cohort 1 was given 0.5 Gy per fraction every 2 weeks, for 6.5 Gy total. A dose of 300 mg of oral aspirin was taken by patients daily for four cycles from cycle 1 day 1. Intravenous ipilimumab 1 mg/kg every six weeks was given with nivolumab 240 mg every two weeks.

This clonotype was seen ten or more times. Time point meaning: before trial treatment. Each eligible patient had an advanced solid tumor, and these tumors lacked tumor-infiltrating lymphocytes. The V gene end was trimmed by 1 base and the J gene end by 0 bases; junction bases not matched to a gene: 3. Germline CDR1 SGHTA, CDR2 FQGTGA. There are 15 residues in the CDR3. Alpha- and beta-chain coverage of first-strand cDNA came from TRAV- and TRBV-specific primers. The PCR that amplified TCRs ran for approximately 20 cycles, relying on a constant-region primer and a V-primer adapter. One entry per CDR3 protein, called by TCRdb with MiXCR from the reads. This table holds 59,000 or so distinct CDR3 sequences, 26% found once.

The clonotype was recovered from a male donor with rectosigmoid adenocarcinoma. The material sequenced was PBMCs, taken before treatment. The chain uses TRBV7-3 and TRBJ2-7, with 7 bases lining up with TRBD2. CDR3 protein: CASSLNGGSSYEQYF. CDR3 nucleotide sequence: TGTGCCAGCAGCTTAAACGGGGGGAGCTCCTACGAGCAGTACTTC.